This TCR beta chain was documented in a study of post-analysis software for immune sequencing data. General observations from the study: About five TRBV segments appeared more often in patients than in controls, and TRBV5-6, TRBV5-1 and TRBV20-1 were among these. Significantly lower normalized Chao1 diversity was found in patients with multiple sclerosis relative to controls.

Germline V CDR1 and CDR2: MNHNS, SASEGT. V shed 0 bases and J shed 2 bases, with 5 bases lying between them. This CDR3 is 13 amino acids long. About this clonotype: Its antigen is not identified.

cDNA libraries for TCR beta contained unique molecular identifiers. MiXCR was run by TCRdb on the PCR reads, yielding one entry per CDR3 protein. The sample records about 770,000 distinct CDR3 sequences, around 46% being singletons. The receptor's source is a girl aged 10-17 years with multiple sclerosis. The sequenced sample was blood. V usage is TRBV6-1 and J usage is TRBJ2-7; unclear D gene. CDR3 loop: CASSEAPAYEQYF. The CDR3 bases are TGTGCCAGCAGTGAAGCGCCGGCCTACGAGCAGTACTTC.